This is a list of T cell receptor beta chains from one sample in a study of Ad26.COV2.S vaccination and SARS-CoV-2 variants. The data were produced by immunoSEQ multiplex PCR, yet TCRdb's version contains in-frame clones alone and is incomplete. The data hold about 350,000 clones, with approximately 90% observed a single time. The source was peripheral blood, collected in a trial of Ad26.COV2.S vaccine versus placebo. The receptors shown here come from a person aged 18 to 59 who received the Ad26.COV2.S COVID-19 vaccine or a placebo. CDR3s include the opening cysteine and the closing phenylalanine or tryptophan. Each record gives: D gene, V gene, J gene, clone size, CDR3 DNA, CDR3 protein. D genes are given only for firm matches. Expanded clones get a size class; other rows say once, few or many, or leave the size out.

d_call: .
v_call: TRBV2
j_call: TRBJ1-4
clone_size: .
cdr3_nt: TGTGCCAGCAGTGAATGGGCGGAGAATGAAAAACTGTTTTTT
cdr3_aa: CASSEWAENEKLFF

d_call: .
v_call: TRBV21-1
j_call: TRBJ2-3
clone_size: .
cdr3_nt: TGTGCCAGCAGCAAGGCGGGAGCCCATGGTAGCACAGATACGCAGTATTTT
cdr3_aa: CASSKAGAHGSTDTQYF

d_call: .
v_call: TRBV28
j_call: TRBJ1-5
clone_size: once
cdr3_nt: TGTGCCACCGATGACAGGTTTAGCAATCAGCCCCAGCATTTT
cdr3_aa: CATDDRFSNQPQHF

d_call: .
v_call: TRBV7-2
j_call: TRBJ2-7
clone_size: .
cdr3_nt: TGTGCCAGCAGCTTAGACCGGGCGGAGTTCTACGAGCAGTACTTC
cdr3_aa: CASSLDRAEFYEQYF

d_call: .
v_call: TRBV6-1
j_call: TRBJ1-1
clone_size: .
cdr3_nt: TGTGCCAGCAGTGAAGATCCGGAGAACACTGAAGCTTTCTTT
cdr3_aa: CASSEDPENTEAFF

d_call: .
v_call: TRBV19
j_call: TRBJ1-3
clone_size: .
cdr3_nt: TGTGCCAGTAGTCGACCATCCGGAAACACCATATATTTT
cdr3_aa: CASSRPSGNTIYF

d_call: .
v_call: TRBV28
j_call: TRBJ2-4
clone_size: .
cdr3_nt: TGTGCCAGCAGGCCTACAGGGCCCTCGGACATTCAGTACTTC
cdr3_aa: CASRPTGPSDIQYF

d_call: .
v_call: TRBV6-1
j_call: TRBJ1-1
clone_size: .
cdr3_nt: TGTGCCAGCAGTGAAACGGGTATGAGGGAAACTGAAGCTTTCTTT
cdr3_aa: CASSETGMRETEAFF

d_call: TRBD1
v_call: TRBV11-2
j_call: TRBJ1-1
clone_size: few
cdr3_nt: TGTGCCAGCAGCCCCAGACAGGGAATGAACACTGAAGCTTTCTTT
cdr3_aa: CASSPRQGMNTEAFF

d_call: .
v_call: TRBV7-2
j_call: TRBJ1-3
clone_size: .
cdr3_nt: TGTGCCAGCAGCTTAGTGGACGTTGGCTCTGGAAACACCATATATTTT
cdr3_aa: CASSLVDVGSGNTIYF

d_call: TRBD1
v_call: TRBV29-1
j_call: TRBJ2-7
clone_size: .
cdr3_nt: TGCAGCGTTGTTGGTCAGGGGGCGGGGGAGCAGTACTTC
cdr3_aa: CSVVGQGAGEQYF

d_call: .
v_call: TRBV18
j_call: TRBJ1-4
clone_size: .
cdr3_nt: TGTGCCAGCTCAGAGGGTCGAGCGGGTGAAAAACTGTTTTTT
cdr3_aa: CASSEGRAGEKLFF

d_call: .
v_call: TRBV11-2
j_call: TRBJ2-2
clone_size: .
cdr3_nt: TGTGCCAGCAGCTTAGTTTCAACCGGGGAGCTGTTTTTT
cdr3_aa: CASSLVSTGELFF

d_call: .
v_call: TRBV6-4
j_call: TRBJ2-3
clone_size: .
cdr3_nt: TGTGCCAGCAGTGCCAGCGGGACAGATACGCAGTATTTT
cdr3_aa: CASSASGTDTQYF

d_call: TRBD1
v_call: TRBV5-1
j_call: TRBJ1-4
clone_size: once
cdr3_nt: TGCGCCAGCAGCTTGGGACAGGGGTATGAAAAACTGTTTTTT
cdr3_aa: CASSLGQGYEKLFF

d_call: .
v_call: TRBV6-4
j_call: TRBJ2-1
clone_size: .
cdr3_nt: TGTGCCAGCAGTGGGCTAGCCATGTTTAGGGGGGACAATGAGCAGTTCTTC
cdr3_aa: CASSGLAMFRGDNEQFF

d_call: .
v_call: TRBV6-4
j_call: TRBJ2-3
clone_size: once
cdr3_nt: TGTGCCAGCAGTGTCAGCGGTGGCGATACGCAGTATTTT
cdr3_aa: CASSVSGGDTQYF

d_call: .
v_call: TRBV6-5
j_call: TRBJ2-3
clone_size: .
cdr3_nt: TGTGCCAGCAGTACCCCACTTCAGATAGATACGCAGTATTTT
cdr3_aa: CASSTPLQIDTQYF

d_call: TRBD2
v_call: TRBV13
j_call: TRBJ2-1
clone_size: .
cdr3_nt: TGTGCCAGCAGCTTATGGGGAAGCGGGGGGTTTTACAATGAGCAGTTCTTC
cdr3_aa: CASSLWGSGGFYNEQFF

d_call: TRBD2
v_call: TRBV6-5
j_call: TRBJ2-1
clone_size: .
cdr3_nt: TGTGCCAGCAGTACTTCTAGCGGGAGTATCCATGAGCAGTTCTTC
cdr3_aa: CASSTSSGSIHEQFF

d_call: .
v_call: TRBV11-2
j_call: TRBJ2-1
clone_size: .
cdr3_nt: TGTGCCAGCAGCTTAGCGGCGGTTGGATACAATGAGCAGTTCTTC
cdr3_aa: CASSLAAVGYNEQFF

d_call: .
v_call: TRBV29-1
j_call: TRBJ1-2
clone_size: .
cdr3_nt: TGCAGCGTTGAAGACCCACCGACAGGTATAAGGGAGTTGAACTATGGCTACACCTTC
cdr3_aa: CSVEDPPTGIRELNYGYTF

d_call: .
v_call: TRBV6-1
j_call: TRBJ2-7
clone_size: .
cdr3_nt: TGTGCCAGCAGTGAAAACGAGGGCAGCTACGAGCAGTACTTC
cdr3_aa: CASSENEGSYEQYF

d_call: .
v_call: TRBV7-2
j_call: TRBJ2-2
clone_size: few
cdr3_nt: TGTGCCAGCAGCTCCCTAAACACCGGGGAGCTGTTTTTT
cdr3_aa: CASSSLNTGELFF

d_call: TRBD1
v_call: TRBV6-5
j_call: TRBJ1-4
clone_size: .
cdr3_nt: TGTGCCAGCAGTACATTTAACAGGGGACGGGAAAAACTGTTTTTT
cdr3_aa: CASSTFNRGREKLFF

d_call: TRBD2
v_call: TRBV6-2/TRBV6-3
j_call: TRBJ2-5
clone_size: once
cdr3_nt: TGTGCCAGCAGTTACCCCGTCTTTGGCGGGGGGGAGGAGACCCAGTACTTC
cdr3_aa: CASSYPVFGGGEETQYF

d_call: .
v_call: TRBV4-1
j_call: TRBJ1-5
clone_size: .
cdr3_nt: TGCGCCAGCAGCCAGGGAACAGGGTATAGCAATCAGCCCCAGCATTTT
cdr3_aa: CASSQGTGYSNQPQHF

d_call: .
v_call: TRBV28
j_call: TRBJ1-5
clone_size: .
cdr3_nt: TGTGCCAGCAGTAGCTTCACGAATCAGCCCCAGCATTTT
cdr3_aa: CASSSFTNQPQHF

d_call: .
v_call: TRBV14
j_call: TRBJ2-5
clone_size: .
cdr3_nt: TGTGCCAGCAGCCAAGCGTTAGCTGAGACCCAGTACTTC
cdr3_aa: CASSQALAETQYF

d_call: .
v_call: TRBV19
j_call: TRBJ2-5
clone_size: once
cdr3_nt: TGTGCCAGTAGTGGACAGGCCGGGGGGACCCAGTACTTC
cdr3_aa: CASSGQAGGTQYF

d_call: .
v_call: TRBV11-3
j_call: TRBJ2-2
clone_size: .
cdr3_nt: TGTGCCAGCAGCTTAGAGTTTAACACCGGGGAGCTGTTTTTT
cdr3_aa: CASSLEFNTGELFF

d_call: TRBD1
v_call: TRBV30
j_call: TRBJ1-5
clone_size: .
cdr3_nt: TGTGCCTGGGGCATGACAGGGAGGAATCAGCCCCAGCATTTT
cdr3_aa: CAWGMTGRNQPQHF

d_call: TRBD2
v_call: TRBV6-6
j_call: TRBJ2-7
clone_size: few
cdr3_nt: TGTGCCAGCAGCCAGAGCGGGGGGGCCTTCTCCGAGCAGTACTTC
cdr3_aa: CASSQSGGAFSEQYF

d_call: .
v_call: TRBV21-1
j_call: TRBJ1-5
clone_size: .
cdr3_nt: TGTGCCAGCAGGAGAGCTAGCAATCAGCCCCAGCATTTT
cdr3_aa: CASRRASNQPQHF

d_call: TRBD2
v_call: TRBV5-4
j_call: TRBJ2-7
clone_size: .
cdr3_nt: TGTGCCAGCAGCTGGGGGGGGTCCGTCTACGAGCAGTACTTC
cdr3_aa: CASSWGGSVYEQYF

d_call: TRBD2
v_call: TRBV3-1/TRBV3-2
j_call: TRBJ2-1
clone_size: .
cdr3_nt: TGTGCCAGCAGCCAACACCCACTAGCGGGGGCTGAGCAGTTCTTC
cdr3_aa: CASSQHPLAGAEQFF

d_call: TRBD2
v_call: TRBV7-9
j_call: TRBJ2-7
clone_size: .
cdr3_nt: TGTGCCAGCAGCCCTCCGGGACTAACCTACGAGCAGTACTTC
cdr3_aa: CASSPPGLTYEQYF

d_call: .
v_call: TRBV28
j_call: TRBJ2-7
clone_size: .
cdr3_nt: TGTGCCAGCAGTCCCCCGGGGAGGACCGAGCAGTACTTC
cdr3_aa: CASSPPGRTEQYF

d_call: .
v_call: TRBV4-2
j_call: TRBJ1-4
clone_size: .
cdr3_nt: TGTGCCAGCAGTCAGGGGTCCCCTAATGAAAAACTGTTTTTT
cdr3_aa: CASSQGSPNEKLFF

d_call: TRBD1
v_call: TRBV5-1
j_call: TRBJ2-1
clone_size: .
cdr3_nt: TGCGCCAGCAGCTTGGCCGCCAGGACAGGGCCCAATGAGCAGTTCTTC
cdr3_aa: CASSLAARTGPNEQFF

d_call: TRBD1
v_call: TRBV25-1
j_call: TRBJ1-1
clone_size: .
cdr3_nt: TGTGCCAGCAGTGGCAGGGGGCCGAACACTGAAGCTTTCTTT
cdr3_aa: CASSGRGPNTEAFF

d_call: TRBD1
v_call: TRBV19
j_call: TRBJ2-3
clone_size: .
cdr3_nt: TGTGCCAGTAGTGCCGACAGGGGAAGCACAGATACGCAGTATTTT
cdr3_aa: CASSADRGSTDTQYF